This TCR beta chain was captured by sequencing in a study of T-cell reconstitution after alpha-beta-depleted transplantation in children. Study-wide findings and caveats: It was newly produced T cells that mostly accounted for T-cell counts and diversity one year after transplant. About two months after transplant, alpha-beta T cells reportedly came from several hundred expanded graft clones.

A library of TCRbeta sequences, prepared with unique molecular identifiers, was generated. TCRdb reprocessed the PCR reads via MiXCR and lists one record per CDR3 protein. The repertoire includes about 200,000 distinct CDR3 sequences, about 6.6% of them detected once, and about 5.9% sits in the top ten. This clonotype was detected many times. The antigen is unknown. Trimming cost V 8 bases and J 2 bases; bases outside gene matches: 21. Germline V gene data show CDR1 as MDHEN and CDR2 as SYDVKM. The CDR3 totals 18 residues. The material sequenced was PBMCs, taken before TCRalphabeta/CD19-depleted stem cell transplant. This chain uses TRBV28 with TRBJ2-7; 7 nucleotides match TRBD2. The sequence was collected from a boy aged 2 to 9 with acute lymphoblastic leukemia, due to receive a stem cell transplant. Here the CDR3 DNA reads TGTGCCAGCCTAACCGGGCAGGTAGGACTAGGGGTAACCTACGAGCAGTACTTC. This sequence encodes CASLTGQVGLGVTYEQYF. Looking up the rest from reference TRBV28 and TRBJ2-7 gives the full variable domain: DVKVTQSSRYLVKRTGEKVFLECVQDMDHENMFWYRQDPGLGLRLIYFSYDVKMKEKGDIPEGYSVSREKKERFSLILESASTNQTSMYLCASLTGQVGLGVTYEQYFGPGTRLTVT.